The 2 T cell receptor beta chains below come from one sample, sequenced in a study of a mutant IDH1 vaccine in newly diagnosed glioma. TCRdb keeps only in-frame clones here, not all; method: immunoSEQ multiplex PCR. The repertoire holds roughly 71,000 clones, with about 86% as singletons. Stated time point: baseline, week 1 (first vaccination visit). Treatment in this sample: pre-vaccination baseline after standard-of-care therapy. Sequencing was performed on PBMCs, taken from a glioma patient treated with radiotherapy, temozolomide or both. The receptor source for this set is a man between 25 and 39 years old with glioma.

The gene calls are TRBV7-7 and TRBJ2-5; D call uncertain. This CDR3 region has 13 residues. The V gene's germline CDR1 is SSHAT and CDR2 FNYEAQ (reference sequence). Trimming removed 7 bases at V and 2 bases at J, with 11 bases between. The CDR3 sequence: CASTEGAQETQYF. The DNA of the CDR3 is TGTGCCAGCACCGAAGGAGCTCAAGAGACCCAGTACTTC.

The V call is TRBV6-5, the J call TRBJ2-3, with 8 bases matching TRBD2. The CDR3 has 16 amino acids. The germline V gene encodes CDR1 MNHEY and CDR2 SVGAGI. V dropped 0 bases and J dropped 4; count of bases not matched to a gene: 6. CDR3 region: CASSYSRGLVPDTQYF. The DNA for the CDR3 is TGTGCCAGCAGTTACTCTAGGGGACTAGTACCAGATACGCAGTATTTT.